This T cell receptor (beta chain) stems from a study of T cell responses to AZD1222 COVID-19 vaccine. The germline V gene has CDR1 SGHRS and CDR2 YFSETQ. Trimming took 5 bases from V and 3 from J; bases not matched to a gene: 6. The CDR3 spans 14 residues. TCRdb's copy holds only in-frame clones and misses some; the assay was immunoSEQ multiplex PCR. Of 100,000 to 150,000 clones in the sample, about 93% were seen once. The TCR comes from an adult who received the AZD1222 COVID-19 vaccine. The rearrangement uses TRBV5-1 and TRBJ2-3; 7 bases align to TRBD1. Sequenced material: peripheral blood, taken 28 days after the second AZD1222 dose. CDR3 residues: CASSRQGSTDTQYF. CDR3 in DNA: TGCGCCAGCAGTAGACAGGGTAGTACAGATACGCAGTATTTT. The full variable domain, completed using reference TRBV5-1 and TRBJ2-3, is KAGVTQTPRYLIKTRGQQVTLSCSPISGHRSVSWYQQTPGQGLQFLFEYFSETQRNKGNFPGRFSGRQFSNSRSEMNVSTLELGDSALYLCASSRQGSTDTQYFGPGTRLTVL.